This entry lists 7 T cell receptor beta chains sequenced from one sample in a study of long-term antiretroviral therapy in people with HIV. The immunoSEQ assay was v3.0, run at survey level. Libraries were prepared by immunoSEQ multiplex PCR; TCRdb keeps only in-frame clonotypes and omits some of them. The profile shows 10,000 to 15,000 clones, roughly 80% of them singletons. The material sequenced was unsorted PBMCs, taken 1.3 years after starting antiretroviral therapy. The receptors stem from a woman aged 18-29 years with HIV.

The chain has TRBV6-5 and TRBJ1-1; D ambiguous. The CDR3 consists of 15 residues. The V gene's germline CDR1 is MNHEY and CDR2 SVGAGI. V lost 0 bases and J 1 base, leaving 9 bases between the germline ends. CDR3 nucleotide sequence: TGTGCCAGCAGTTACTCGCGGGCCCCGAACACTGAAGCTTTCTTT. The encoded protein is CASSYSRAPNTEAFF.

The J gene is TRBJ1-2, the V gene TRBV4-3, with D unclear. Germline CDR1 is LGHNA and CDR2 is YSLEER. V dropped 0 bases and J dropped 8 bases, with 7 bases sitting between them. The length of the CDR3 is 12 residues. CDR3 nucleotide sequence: TGCGCCAGCAGCCAAGATCTCGGCGGCTACACCTTC. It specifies CASSQDLGGYTF.

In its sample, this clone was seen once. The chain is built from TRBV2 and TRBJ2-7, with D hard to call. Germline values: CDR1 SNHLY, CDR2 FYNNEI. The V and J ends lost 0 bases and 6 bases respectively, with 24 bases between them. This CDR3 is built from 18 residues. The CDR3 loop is CASSEANGRDSGNGEQYF. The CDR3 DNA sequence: TGTGCCAGCAGTGAAGCAAATGGAAGGGATTCTGGTAATGGCGAGCAGTACTTC.

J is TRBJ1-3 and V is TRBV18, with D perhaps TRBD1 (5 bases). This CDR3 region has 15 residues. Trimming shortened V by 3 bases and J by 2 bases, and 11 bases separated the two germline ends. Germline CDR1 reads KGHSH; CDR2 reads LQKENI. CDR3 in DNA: TGTGCCAGCTCACCCGGCGGGGGGACTGGAAACACCATATATTTT. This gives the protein CASSPGGGTGNTIYF.

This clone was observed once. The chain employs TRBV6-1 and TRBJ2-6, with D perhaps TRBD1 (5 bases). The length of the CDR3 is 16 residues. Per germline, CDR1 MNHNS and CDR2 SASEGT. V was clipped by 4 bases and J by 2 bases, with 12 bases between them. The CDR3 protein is CASSVLGAAGANVLTF. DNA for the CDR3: TGTGCCAGCAGTGTTCTTGGGGCTGCTGGGGCCAACGTCCTGACTTTC.

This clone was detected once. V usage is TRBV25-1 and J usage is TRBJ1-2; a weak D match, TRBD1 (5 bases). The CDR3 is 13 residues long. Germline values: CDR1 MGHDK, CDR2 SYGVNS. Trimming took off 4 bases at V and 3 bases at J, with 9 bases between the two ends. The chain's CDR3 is CASSGGGHYGYTF. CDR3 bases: TGTGCCAGCAGTGGTGGGGGACACTATGGCTACACCTTC.

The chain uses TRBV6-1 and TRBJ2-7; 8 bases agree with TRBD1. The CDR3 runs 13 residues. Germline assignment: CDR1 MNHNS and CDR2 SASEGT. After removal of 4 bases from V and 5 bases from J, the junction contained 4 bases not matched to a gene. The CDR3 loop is CASSGQGIHEQYF. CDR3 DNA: TGTGCCAGCAGTGGACAGGGGATCCACGAGCAGTACTTC.